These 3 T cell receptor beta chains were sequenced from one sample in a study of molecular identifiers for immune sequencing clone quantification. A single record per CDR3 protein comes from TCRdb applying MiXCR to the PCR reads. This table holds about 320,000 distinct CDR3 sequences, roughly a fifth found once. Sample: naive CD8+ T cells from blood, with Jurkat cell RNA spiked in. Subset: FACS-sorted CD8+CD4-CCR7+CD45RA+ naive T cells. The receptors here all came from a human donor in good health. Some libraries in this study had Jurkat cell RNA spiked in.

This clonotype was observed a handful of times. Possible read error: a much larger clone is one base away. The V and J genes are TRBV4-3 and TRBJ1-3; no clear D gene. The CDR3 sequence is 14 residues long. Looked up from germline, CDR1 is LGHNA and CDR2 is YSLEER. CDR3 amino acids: CASSQGFSENTIYF. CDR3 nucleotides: TGCGCCAGCAGCCAGGGTTTCTCTGAAAACACCATATATTTT.

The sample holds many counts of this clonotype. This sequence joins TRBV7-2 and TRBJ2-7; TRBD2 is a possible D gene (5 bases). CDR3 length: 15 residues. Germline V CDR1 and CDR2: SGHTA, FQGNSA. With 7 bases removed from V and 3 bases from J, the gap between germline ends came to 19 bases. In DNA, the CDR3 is TGTGCCAGCATCTTTAGGTCGGTCGGGATCTACGAGCAGTACTTC. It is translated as CASIFRSVGIYEQYF.

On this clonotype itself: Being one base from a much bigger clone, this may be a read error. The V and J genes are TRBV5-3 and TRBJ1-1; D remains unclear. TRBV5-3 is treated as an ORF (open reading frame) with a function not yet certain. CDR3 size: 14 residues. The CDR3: CASSLERIYTEVFF. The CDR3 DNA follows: TGTGCCAGCAGCTTGGAACGGATCTACACTGAAGTTTTCTTT.